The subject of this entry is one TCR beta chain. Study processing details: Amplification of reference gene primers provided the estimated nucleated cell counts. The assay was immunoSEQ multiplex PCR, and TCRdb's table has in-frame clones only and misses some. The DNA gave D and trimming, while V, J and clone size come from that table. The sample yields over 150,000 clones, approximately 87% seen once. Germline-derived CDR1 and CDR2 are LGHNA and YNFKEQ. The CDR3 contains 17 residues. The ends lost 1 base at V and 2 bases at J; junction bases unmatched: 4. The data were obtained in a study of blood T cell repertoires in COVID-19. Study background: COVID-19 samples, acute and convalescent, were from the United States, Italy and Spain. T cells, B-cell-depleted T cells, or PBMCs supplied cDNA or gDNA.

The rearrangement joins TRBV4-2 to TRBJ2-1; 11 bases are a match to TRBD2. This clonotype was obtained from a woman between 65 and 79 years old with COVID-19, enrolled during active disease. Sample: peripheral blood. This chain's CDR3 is CASSQGLSGRAYNEQFF. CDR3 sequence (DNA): TGTGCCAGCAGCCAAGGCCTTAGCGGGAGGGCCTACAATGAGCAGTTCTTC.